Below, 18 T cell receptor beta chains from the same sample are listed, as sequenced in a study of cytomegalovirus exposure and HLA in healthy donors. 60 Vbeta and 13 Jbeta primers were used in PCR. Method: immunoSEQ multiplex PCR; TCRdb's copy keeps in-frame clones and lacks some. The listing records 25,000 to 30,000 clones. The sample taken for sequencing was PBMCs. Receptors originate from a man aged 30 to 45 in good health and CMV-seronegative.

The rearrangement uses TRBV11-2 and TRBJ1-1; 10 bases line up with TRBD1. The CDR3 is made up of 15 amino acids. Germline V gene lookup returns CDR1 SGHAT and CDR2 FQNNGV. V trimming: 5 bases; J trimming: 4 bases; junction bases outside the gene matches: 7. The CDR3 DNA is TGTGCCAGCAGCCTCCCCCGGACAGGGGGCACTGAAGCTTTCTTT. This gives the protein CASSLPRTGGTEAFF.

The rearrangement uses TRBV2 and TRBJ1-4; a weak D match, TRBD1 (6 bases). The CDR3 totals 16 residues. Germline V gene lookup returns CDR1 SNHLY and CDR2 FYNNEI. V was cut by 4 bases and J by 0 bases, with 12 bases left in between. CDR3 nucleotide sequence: TGTGCCAGCAGTGGGGACACCCGTGCAACTAATGAAAAACTGTTTTTT. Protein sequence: CASSGDTRATNEKLFF.

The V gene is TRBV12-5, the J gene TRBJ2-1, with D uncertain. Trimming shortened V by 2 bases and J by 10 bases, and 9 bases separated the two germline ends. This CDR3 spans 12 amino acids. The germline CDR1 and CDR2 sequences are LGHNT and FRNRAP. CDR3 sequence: CASGLLTGEQFF. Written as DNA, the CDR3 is TGTGCTAGTGGTTTGTTGACTGGCGAGCAGTTCTTC.

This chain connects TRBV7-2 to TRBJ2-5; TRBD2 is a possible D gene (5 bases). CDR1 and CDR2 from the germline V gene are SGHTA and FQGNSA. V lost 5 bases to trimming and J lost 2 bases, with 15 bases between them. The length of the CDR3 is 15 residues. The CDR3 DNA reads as TGTGCCAGCAGCCTACCGGGAAGGTGGCAAGAGACCCAGTACTTC. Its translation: CASSLPGRWQETQYF.

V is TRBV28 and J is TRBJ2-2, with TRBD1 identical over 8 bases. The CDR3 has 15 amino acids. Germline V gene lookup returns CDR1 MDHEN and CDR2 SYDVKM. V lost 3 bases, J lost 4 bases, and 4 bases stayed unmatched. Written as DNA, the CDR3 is TGTGCCAGCAGTTTGTACAGGGGGTTCACCGGGGAGCTGTTTTTT. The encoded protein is CASSLYRGFTGELFF.

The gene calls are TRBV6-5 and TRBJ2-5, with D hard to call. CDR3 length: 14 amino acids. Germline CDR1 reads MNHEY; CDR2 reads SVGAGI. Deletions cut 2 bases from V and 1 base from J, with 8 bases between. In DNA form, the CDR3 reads TGTGCCAGCAGTTACGGCCCTCCCCAAGAGACCCAGTACTTC. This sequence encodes CASSYGPPQETQYF.

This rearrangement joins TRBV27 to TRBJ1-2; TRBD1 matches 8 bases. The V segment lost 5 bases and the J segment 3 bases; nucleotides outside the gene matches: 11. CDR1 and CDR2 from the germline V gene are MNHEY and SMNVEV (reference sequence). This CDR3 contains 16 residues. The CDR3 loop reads CASSPITLRGHYGYTF. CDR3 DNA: TGTGCCAGCAGTCCGATCACCCTCAGGGGGCACTATGGCTACACCTTC.

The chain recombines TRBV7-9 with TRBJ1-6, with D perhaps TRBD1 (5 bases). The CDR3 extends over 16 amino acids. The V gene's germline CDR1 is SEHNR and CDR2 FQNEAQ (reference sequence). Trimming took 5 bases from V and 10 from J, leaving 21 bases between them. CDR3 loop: CASSPYGTGGRSPLHF. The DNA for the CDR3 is TGTGCCAGCAGCCCCTACGGGACCGGGGGTCGGTCACCCCTCCACTTT.

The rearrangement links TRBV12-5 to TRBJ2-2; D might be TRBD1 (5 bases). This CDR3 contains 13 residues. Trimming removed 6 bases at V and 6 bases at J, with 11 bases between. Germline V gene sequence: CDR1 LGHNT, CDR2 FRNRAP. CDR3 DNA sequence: TGTGCTAGTGGGGGGTCAGGGTCCGGGGAGCTGTTTTTT. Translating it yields CASGGSGSGELFF.

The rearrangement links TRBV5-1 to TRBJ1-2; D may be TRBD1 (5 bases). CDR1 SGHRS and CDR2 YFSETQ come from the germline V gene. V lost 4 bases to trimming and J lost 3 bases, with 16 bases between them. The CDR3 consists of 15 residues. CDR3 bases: TGCGCCAGCAGCCGTGGGGAGGGGAGGTACTATGGCTACACCTTC. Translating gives CASSRGEGRYYGYTF.

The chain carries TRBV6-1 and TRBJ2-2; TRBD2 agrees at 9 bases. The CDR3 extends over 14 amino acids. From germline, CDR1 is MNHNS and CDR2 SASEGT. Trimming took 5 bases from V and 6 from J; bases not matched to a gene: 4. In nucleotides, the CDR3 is TGTGCCAGCAGTCGACTAGCGGAGCCCGGGGAGCTGTTTTTT. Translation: CASSRLAEPGELFF.

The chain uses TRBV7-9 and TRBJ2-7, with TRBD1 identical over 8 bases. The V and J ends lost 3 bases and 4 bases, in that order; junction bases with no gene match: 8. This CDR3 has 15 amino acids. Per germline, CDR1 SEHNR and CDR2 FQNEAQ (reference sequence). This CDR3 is CASSFGQGNGYEQYF. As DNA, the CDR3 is TGTGCCAGCAGCTTCGGACAGGGCAATGGGTACGAGCAGTACTTC.

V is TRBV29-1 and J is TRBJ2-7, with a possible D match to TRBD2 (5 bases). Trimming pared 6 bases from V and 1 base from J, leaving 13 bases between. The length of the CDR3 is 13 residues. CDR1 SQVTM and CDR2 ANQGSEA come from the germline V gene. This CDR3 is CSVRPDLSYEQYF. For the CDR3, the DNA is TGCAGCGTAAGACCGGACTTATCCTACGAGCAGTACTTC.

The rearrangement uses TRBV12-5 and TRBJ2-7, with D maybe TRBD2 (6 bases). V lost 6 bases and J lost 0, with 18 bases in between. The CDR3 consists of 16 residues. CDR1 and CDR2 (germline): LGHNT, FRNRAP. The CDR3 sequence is CASGPGRRGNSYEQYF. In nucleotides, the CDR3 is TGTGCTAGTGGCCCGGGTCGGCGCGGGAACTCCTACGAGCAGTACTTC.

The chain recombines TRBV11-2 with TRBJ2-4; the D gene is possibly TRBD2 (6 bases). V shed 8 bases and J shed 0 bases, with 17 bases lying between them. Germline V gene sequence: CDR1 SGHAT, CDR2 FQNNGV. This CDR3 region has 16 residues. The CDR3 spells CASQPPAGLAKNIQYF. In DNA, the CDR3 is TGTGCCAGCCAACCCCCAGCGGGCCTAGCCAAAAACATTCAGTACTTC.

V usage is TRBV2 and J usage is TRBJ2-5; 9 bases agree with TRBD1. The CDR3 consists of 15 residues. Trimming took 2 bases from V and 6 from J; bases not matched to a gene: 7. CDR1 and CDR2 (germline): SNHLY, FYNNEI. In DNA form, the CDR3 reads TGTGCCAGCAGTGAATTACAGGGGGCTTGGAAGACCCAGTACTTC. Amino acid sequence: CASSELQGAWKTQYF.

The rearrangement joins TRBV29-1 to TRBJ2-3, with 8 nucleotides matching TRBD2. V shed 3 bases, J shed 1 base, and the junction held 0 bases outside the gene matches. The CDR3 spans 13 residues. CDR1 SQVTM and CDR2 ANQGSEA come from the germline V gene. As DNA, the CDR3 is TGCAGCGTTGATAGCGGGGGCACAGATACGCAGTATTTT. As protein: CSVDSGGTDTQYF.

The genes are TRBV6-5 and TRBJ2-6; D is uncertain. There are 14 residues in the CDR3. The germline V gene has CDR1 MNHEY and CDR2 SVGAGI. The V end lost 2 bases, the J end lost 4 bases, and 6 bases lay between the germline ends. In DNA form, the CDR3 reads TGTGCCAGCAGTTACCTTCCCGGGGCCAACGTCCTGACTTTC. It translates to CASSYLPGANVLTF.